At least ten counts were recorded for the clone carrying this T cell receptor (beta chain). These data belong to a study of T cells in Graves' hyperthyroidism and ophthalmopathy. V lost 5 bases and J 5 bases, leaving 12 bases between the germline ends. Germline V gene data show CDR1 as SGHAT and CDR2 as FQNNGV. This CDR3 spans 13 amino acids. Newly diagnosed hyperthyroidism patients aged 18 to 65 years had disease lasting under 2 months. The TCR beta CDR3 regions underwent amplification using RNA transcripts as the source. HTBI primers were employed in a first-round RT-PCR of the TCR CDR3. TCRdb reanalysed the multiplex PCR reads using MiXCR and keeps one entry per CDR3 protein. The data show hundreds of thousands of distinct CDR3 sequences, around 15% seen once.

The chain links TRBV11-2 to TRBJ2-5; D uncertain. Sequenced input: blood. The source of this sequence is a woman under 30 with Graves' hyperthyroidism. The CDR3 region is CASSPSTLETQYF. The CDR3 nucleotides are TGTGCCAGCAGCCCCTCAACCCTGGAGACCCAGTACTTC.